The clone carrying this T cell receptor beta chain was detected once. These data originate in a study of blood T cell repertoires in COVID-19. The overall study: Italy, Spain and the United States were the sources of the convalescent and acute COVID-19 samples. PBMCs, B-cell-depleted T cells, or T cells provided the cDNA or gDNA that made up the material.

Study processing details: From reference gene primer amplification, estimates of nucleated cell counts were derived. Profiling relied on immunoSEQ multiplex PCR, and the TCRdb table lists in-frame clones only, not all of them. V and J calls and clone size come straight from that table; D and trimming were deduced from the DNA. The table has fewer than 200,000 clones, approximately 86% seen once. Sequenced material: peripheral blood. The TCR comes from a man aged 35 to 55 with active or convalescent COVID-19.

The CDR3 reads CASSPPGTYGYTF. The CDR3 nucleotides are TGTGCCAGCAGTCCCCCGGGAACCTATGGCTACACCTTC. V usage is TRBV6-5 and J usage is TRBJ1-2, with D hard to call. V lost 5 bases, J lost 4 bases, and 11 bases lay in between. The CDR3 contains 13 residues. Germline V gene sequence: CDR1 MNHEY, CDR2 SVGAGI.